These 6 T cell receptor beta chains came from one sample sequenced in a study of beta chain features in type 1 diabetes. General study points: Moderate yet significant TCRB CDR3 shortening was seen in Type 1 diabetes patients in all four CD4+ subsets.

All of the isolated RNA was reverse transcribed, so expressed TCRB transcripts were sequenced. Clones were sequenced by immunoSEQ multiplex PCR, and TCRdb holds only the in-frame ones, with some missing. The top ten clones hold about 0.014% of a sample with roughly 290,000 clones, over 12% of them seen once. These TCRs are of unknown antigen specificity. Material for sequencing was naive CD4+ T cells from blood. These TCRs come from a man younger than 35 with type 1 diabetes.

This chain connects TRBV28 to TRBJ2-1; 8 bases line up with TRBD2. CDR1 and CDR2 from the germline V gene are MDHEN and SYDVKM. The V and J ends lost 9 bases and 8 bases, in that order; junction bases with no gene match: 12. There are 14 residues in the CDR3. The CDR3 loop reads CASSPGGFPDEQFF. The CDR3 DNA is TGTGCCAGTTCCCCGGGGGGGTTTCCAGATGAGCAGTTCTTC.

V usage is TRBV5-6 and J usage is TRBJ2-1, with 11 nucleotides matching TRBD1. From germline, CDR1 is SGHDT and CDR2 YYEEEE. CDR3 size: 16 residues. The V segment lost 3 bases and the J segment 8 bases; nucleotides outside the gene matches: 10. CDR3 region: CASSSLDRGRGHEQFF. In DNA form, the CDR3 reads TGTGCCAGCAGCTCCCTGGACAGGGGGCGAGGCCATGAGCAGTTCTTC.

A few counts support this clone. V gene TRBV29-1 combines with J gene TRBJ2-7; 10 bases agree with TRBD2. There are 13 residues in the CDR3. The J segment lost 2 bases and the V segment lost 6 bases, leaving 4 bases of the junction unmatched. Germline CDR1 and CDR2: SQVTM and ANQGSEA. CDR3: CSVKGLATYEQYF. Written as DNA, the CDR3 is TGCAGCGTGAAGGGACTAGCGACCTACGAGCAGTACTTC.

This clone turned up a few times. This rearrangement joins TRBV20-1 to TRBJ1-1, with 7 bases aligning to TRBD1. The CDR3 consists of 11 residues. In germline, CDR1 is DFQATT, CDR2 SNEGSKA (reference sequence). The CDR3 region has the DNA TGCAGAGGGGGCGAGGTAACTGAAGCTTTCTTT. The encoded protein is CRGGEVTEAFF.

This clone was observed a handful of times. CDR3: CASSPNRAGNTEAFF. CDR3 DNA: TGTGCCAGCAGCCCCAACCGGGCGGGAAACACTGAAGCTTTCTTT. V is TRBV7-9 and J is TRBJ1-1; unclear D gene. The CDR3 is 15 amino acids. CDR1 and CDR2 (germline): SEHNR, FQNEAQ (reference sequence). V gave up 5 bases and J gave up 2 bases, with 15 bases separating them.

The chain links TRBV30 to TRBJ2-1; D is possibly TRBD1 (6 bases). Germline assignment: CDR1 GTSNPN and CDR2 SVGIG (reference sequence). Deletions cut 3 bases from V and 5 bases from J, with 8 bases between. CDR3 length: 12 residues. CDR3: CAWSRGDNEQFF. CDR3 bases: TGTGCCTGGAGCAGGGGCGACAATGAGCAGTTCTTC. Filled out from reference TRBV30 and TRBJ2-1, the complete variable domain reads SQTIHQWPATLVQPVGSPLSLECTVEGTSNPNLYWYRQAAGRGLQLLFYSVGIGQISSEVPQNLSASRPQDRQFILSSKKLLLSDSGFYLCAWSRGDNEQFFGPGTRLTVL.